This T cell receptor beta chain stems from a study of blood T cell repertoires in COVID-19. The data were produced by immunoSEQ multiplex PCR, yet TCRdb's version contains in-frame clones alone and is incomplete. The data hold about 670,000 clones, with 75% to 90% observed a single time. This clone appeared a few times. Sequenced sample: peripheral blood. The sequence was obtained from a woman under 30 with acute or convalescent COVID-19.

This CDR3 reads CASSENRGGNEKLFF. The CDR3 bases are TGTGCCAGCAGTGAAAACAGGGGTGGTAACGAAAAACTGTTTTTT. The V gene is TRBV6-4, the J gene TRBJ1-4; 7 positions agree with TRBD1. Trimming at V came to 3 bases and at J to 8 bases, leaving 9 bases not matched to a gene. CDR1 is MRHNA, CDR2 SNTAGT, per germline. The CDR3 has 15 amino acids.